This T cell receptor beta chain came from a study of CD8+CD57+ T cells in acquired aplastic anemia. On the study more broadly: Sorted CD4+ plus CD8+ cells gave DNA averaging around 3 ug. Study-level results: Both patients and controls carried the same twenty-nine CD8+ CDR3 sequences.

Genomic DNA, the template, was used for profiling of the TCR beta VDJ and CDR3. TCRdb re-called the reads with MiXCR, one entry per CDR3 protein. The sample has about 170,000 distinct CDR3 sequences, 55% to 80% seen once. The ends were cut back, 4 bases at V and 2 bases at J, with 13 bases in the middle. The CDR3 sequence is 15 residues long. Germline-derived CDR1 and CDR2 are SGHTS and YDEGEE. Only one count was recorded for this clonotype. Its antigen is unidentified. The chain couples TRBV5-8 to TRBJ1-5, with a weak D call TRBD1 (6 bases). This receptor was taken from a human donor in good health. Sequencing used sorted CD4+, CD8+, or CD8+CD57+ T cells (not recorded which) from PBMCs. CDR3 sequence: CASSPGVSRNQPQHF. CDR3 nucleotide sequence: TGTGCCAGCAGCCCAGGGGTTTCGCGCAATCAGCCCCAGCATTTT. Supplemented by reference TRBV5-8 and TRBJ1-5, the full variable domain reads EAGVTQSPTHLIKTRGQQATLRCSPISGHTSVYWYQQALGLGLQFLLWYDEGEERNRGNFPPRFSGRQFPNYSSELNVNALELEDSALYLCASSPGVSRNQPQHFGDGTRLSIL.